The next 15 T cell receptor beta chains were all read from a single sample in a study of cytomegalovirus exposure and HLA in healthy donors. A multiplex PCR was run with 60 Vbeta primers and 13 Jbeta primers. TCRdb's copy holds only in-frame clones and misses some; the assay was immunoSEQ multiplex PCR. The sample includes 100,000 to 150,000 clones, around 76% of them seen just once. Sequencing was carried out using PBMCs. These receptors all come from a woman in her forties or fifties in good health and CMV-seronegative.

This sequence joins TRBV6-1 and TRBJ2-7, with a tentative D call TRBD1 (5 bases). This CDR3 region has 13 residues. Germline V gene data show CDR1 as MNHNS and CDR2 as SASEGT. Trimming removed 2 bases at V and 4 bases at J, with 9 bases between. The CDR3 spells CASSESRAYEQYF. CDR3 nucleotides: TGTGCCAGCAGTGAATCCAGGGCGTACGAGCAGTACTTC.

The table lists this clone with a count of one. V and J are TRBV9 and TRBJ2-5; TRBD2 agrees at 9 bases. With 3 bases clipped from V and 4 bases from J, the junction kept 4 bases outside the gene matches. This CDR3 contains 14 residues. CDR1 is SGDLS, CDR2 YYNGEE, per germline. The CDR3 is CASSGGRAGETQYF. The CDR3 DNA is TGTGCCAGCAGCGGCGGGAGGGCCGGAGAGACCCAGTACTTC.

The chain recombines TRBV5-6 with TRBJ2-7; maybe TRBD2 (5 bases). Germline CDR1 reads SGHDT; CDR2 reads YYEEEE. The CDR3 is made up of 14 amino acids. V shed 4 bases and J shed 11 bases, with 22 bases lying between them. The CDR3 spells CASSISGIGRLEYF. The CDR3 DNA follows: TGTGCCAGCAGCATCTCGGGGATCGGCCGGCTTGAGTACTTC.

V gene TRBV2 combines with J gene TRBJ2-2, with D perhaps TRBD2 (5 bases). Germline CDR1 SNHLY, CDR2 FYNNEI. V lost 11 bases and J lost 4, with 20 bases in between. The length of the CDR3 is 15 residues. CDR3 amino acids: CAGILAVEGTGELFF. For the CDR3, the DNA is TGTGCCGGTATTTTAGCAGTTGAGGGCACCGGGGAGCTGTTTTTT. The whole variable domain, filled in from reference TRBV2 and TRBJ2-2, reads EPEVTQTPSHQVTQMGQEVILRCVPISNHLYFYWYRQILGQKVEFLVSFYNNEISEKSEIFDDQFSVERPDGSNFTLKIRSTKLEDSAMYFCAGILAVEGTGELFFGEGSRLTVL.

The V gene is TRBV29-1, the J gene TRBJ2-5; TRBD1 matches 7 bases. The J call is doubtful: the DNA matches TRBJ2-7 better. The CDR3 is made up of 12 amino acids. Germline V gene sequence: CDR1 SQVTM, CDR2 ANQGSEA. The CDR3 reads CSVRDRVYEQYF. CDR3 bases: TGCAGCGTTAGGGACAGAGTCTACGAGCAGTACTTC.

This rearrangement joins TRBV7-9 to TRBJ2-5; 8 nucleotides agree with TRBD1. Germline V CDR1 and CDR2: SEHNR, FQNEAQ (reference sequence). Trimming at V came to 2 bases and at J to 5 bases, leaving 16 bases not matched to a gene. The CDR3 runs to 18 residues. As DNA, the CDR3 is TGTGCCAGCAGCTTATTTGCCCTGTCCGGACAGGGTAGGGAGACCCAGTACTTC. Translating it yields CASSLFALSGQGRETQYF.

The CDR3 DNA reads as TGCGCCAGCAGTGCTTCGAACACCATATATTTT. Translating it yields CASSASNTIYF. V is TRBV10-2 and J is TRBJ1-3; D is undetermined. Trimming took 4 bases from V and 7 from J, leaving 5 bases between them. The V gene's germline CDR1 is WSHSY and CDR2 SAAADI. The CDR3 covers 11 residues.

V gene TRBV7-9 combines with J gene TRBJ2-5; D is perhaps TRBD1 (5 bases). V lost 5 bases, J lost 3 bases, and 10 bases lay in between. CDR1 is SEHNR, CDR2 FQNEAQ, per germline (reference sequence). This CDR3 has 13 residues. In nucleotides, the CDR3 is TGTGCCAGCAGCACGACAGACAAAGAGACCCAGTACTTC. This translates into CASSTTDKETQYF.

This clone occurred a few times. The genes are TRBV9 and TRBJ1-3, with D possibly TRBD1 on 5 matching bases. The V end lost 4 bases, the J end lost 0 bases, and 11 bases lay between the germline ends. Germline values: CDR1 SGDLS, CDR2 YYNGEE. The CDR3 has 15 residues. The CDR3 sequence: CASSKGGDSGNTIYF. CDR3 coding DNA: TGTGCCAGCAGCAAGGGAGGGGACTCTGGAAACACCATATATTTT.

This clone was observed a handful of times. The CDR3, as DNA: TGTTCCAGCAGCCTAGGGGACAGTACTTACTACGAGCAGTACGTC. This codes for CSSSLGDSTYYEQYV. The rearrangement uses TRBV7-9 and TRBJ2-7; TRBD1 matches at 7 bases. Germline values: CDR1 SEHNR, CDR2 FQNEAQ (reference sequence). This CDR3 region has 15 residues.

The chain recombines TRBV28 with TRBJ1-3, with TRBD1 matching over 9 bases. The CDR3 runs 19 residues. CDR1 MDHEN and CDR2 SYDVKM come from the germline V gene. Trimming at V came to 3 bases and at J to 0 bases, leaving 12 bases not matched to a gene. CDR3 protein: CASSFHTPQGASSGNTIYF. The CDR3 nucleotides read TGTGCCAGCAGTTTCCACACTCCACAGGGGGCGAGCTCTGGAAACACCATATATTTT.

The rearrangement links TRBV27 to TRBJ2-1; TRBD2 matches at 13 bases. CDR1 and CDR2 (germline): MNHEY, SMNVEV (reference sequence). CDR3 length: 15 amino acids. V dropped 3 bases and J dropped 6; count of bases not matched to a gene: 2. CDR3 region: CASSFRTSGSNEQFF. DNA for the CDR3: TGTGCCAGCAGTTTTCGGACTAGCGGGAGCAATGAGCAGTTCTTC.

The rearrangement links TRBV11-2 to TRBJ2-5; 9 bases align to TRBD1. The CDR3 has 16 amino acids. CDR1 and CDR2 (germline): SGHAT, FQNNGV. Losses at the gene ends were 3 bases for V and 2 bases for J; bases not matched to a gene: 7. CDR3 DNA sequence: TGTGCCAGCAGCTTTCGCTGGACAGGGGATCAAGAGACCCAGTACTTC. This sequence encodes CASSFRWTGDQETQYF.

This chain connects TRBV30 to TRBJ2-1; TRBD1 aligns across 12 bases. CDR1 and CDR2 (germline): GTSNPN, SVGIG (reference sequence). This CDR3 comprises 17 residues. Germline trimming cut 8 bases from V and 4 bases from J; bases unmatched to any gene: 15. CDR3 loop: CAGHAWGQGAKYNEQFF. The CDR3 DNA is TGTGCCGGGCATGCCTGGGGACAGGGGGCAAAGTACAATGAGCAGTTCTTC.

The chain uses TRBV29-1 and TRBJ1-2, with TRBD1 as a possible D gene (6 bases). The CDR3 is 12 amino acids. Trimming cost V 4 bases and J 8 bases, with 14 bases left between them. Germline lookup yields CDR1 SQVTM and CDR2 ANQGSEA. In DNA form, the CDR3 reads TGCAGCGTTGTGGGGGGGCTTGAAGGCTACACCTTC. Its translation is CSVVGGLEGYTF.